The sequence of this T cell receptor (beta chain) was determined in a study of identical twins. General study points: In cord blood, abundant beta clonotypes had fewer insertions; memory showed no trend. Its conclusions, products of cross-sectional statistical analysis, did not come from following the same donors.

In TCRdb, the 5' RACE reads were re-called with MiXCR into one record per CDR3 protein. The sample gives a few hundred thousand distinct CDR3 sequences, about 16% of which show up once; about 0.47% is in the top ten. This CDR3 is 15 amino acids long. Germline loops: CDR1 MNHNS, CDR2 SASEGT. Trimming cost V 2 bases and J 0 bases, with 8 bases left between them. This clonotype showed up many times. Its cognate antigen is unknown. Healthy Caucasians provided all donations. This same sample was also part of a study on yellow fever vaccine responses in identical twins. From that paper: Reports say the vaccine T cell response in twins looked partly convergent and partly personalized.

The chain recombines TRBV6-1 with TRBJ2-1; D remains unclear. The TCR comes from a woman between 18 and 29 years old in good health. The sample comprised CD4+ T cells sorted from blood. The CDR3 sequence is CASSERASSYNEQFF. The CDR3 DNA reads as TGTGCCAGCAGTGAAAGGGCGAGCTCCTACAATGAGCAGTTCTTC.